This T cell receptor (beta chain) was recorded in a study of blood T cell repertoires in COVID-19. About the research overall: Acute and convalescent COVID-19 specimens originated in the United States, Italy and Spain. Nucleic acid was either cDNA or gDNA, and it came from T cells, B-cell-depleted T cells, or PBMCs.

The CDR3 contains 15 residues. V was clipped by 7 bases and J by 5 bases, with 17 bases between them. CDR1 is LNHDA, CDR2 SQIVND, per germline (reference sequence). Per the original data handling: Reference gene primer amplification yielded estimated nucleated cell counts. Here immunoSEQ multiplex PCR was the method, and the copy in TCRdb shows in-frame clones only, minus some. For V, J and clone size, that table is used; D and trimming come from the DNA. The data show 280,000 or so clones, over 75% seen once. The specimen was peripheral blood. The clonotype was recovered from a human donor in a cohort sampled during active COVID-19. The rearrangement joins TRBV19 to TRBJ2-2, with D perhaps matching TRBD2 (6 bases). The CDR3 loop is CASMRDPRGTGELFF. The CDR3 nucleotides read TGTGCCAGTATGCGGGACCCTCGGGGGACCGGGGAGCTGTTTTTT.